This TCR beta chain was documented in a study of cytomegalovirus exposure and HLA in healthy donors. With respect to this clone: The antigen is unknown.

Regarding the study as a whole: Cytomegalovirus-associated TCR beta chains were listed, numbering more than 150. Several of the most significant clusters appeared, in a later analysis, to be linked to common viral pathogens.

Germline V lookup: CDR1 SGHRS, CDR2 YFSETQ. V shed 3 bases and J shed 3 bases, with 18 bases lying between them. There are 17 residues in the CDR3. The PCR contained 60 Vbeta and 13 Jbeta primers. Libraries were prepared by immunoSEQ multiplex PCR; TCRdb keeps only in-frame clonotypes and omits some of them. This sample has 95,000 to 150,000 clones, with under 80% found just once. The sequencing sample was made of PBMCs. This clonotype was sampled from a man aged 40-49 years in good health and CMV-seropositive. The V call is TRBV5-1, the J call TRBJ2-2; D possibly corresponds to TRBD2 (5 bases). Written as DNA, the CDR3 is TGCGCCAGCAGCTCCCGGGGAGCCGGGGATTACACCGGGGAGCTGTTTTTT. It specifies CASSSRGAGDYTGELFF.